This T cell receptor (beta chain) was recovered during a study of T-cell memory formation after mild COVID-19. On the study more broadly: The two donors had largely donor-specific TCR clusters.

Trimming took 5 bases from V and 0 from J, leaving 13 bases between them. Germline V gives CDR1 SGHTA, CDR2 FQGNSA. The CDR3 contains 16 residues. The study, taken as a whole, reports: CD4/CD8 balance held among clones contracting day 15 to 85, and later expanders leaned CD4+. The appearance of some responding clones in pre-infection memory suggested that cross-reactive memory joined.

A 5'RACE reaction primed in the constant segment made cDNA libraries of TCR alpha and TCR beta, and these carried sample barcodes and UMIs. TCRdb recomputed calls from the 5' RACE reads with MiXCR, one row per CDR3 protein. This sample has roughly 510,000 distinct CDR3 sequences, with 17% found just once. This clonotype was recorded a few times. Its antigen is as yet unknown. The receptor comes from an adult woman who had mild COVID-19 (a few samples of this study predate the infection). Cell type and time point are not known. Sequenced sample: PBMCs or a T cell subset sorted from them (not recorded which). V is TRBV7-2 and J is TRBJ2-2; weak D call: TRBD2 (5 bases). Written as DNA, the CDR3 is TGTGCCAGCAGCCCACTACTAGGGACGAACACCGGGGAGCTGTTTTTT. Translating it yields CASSPLLGTNTGELFF. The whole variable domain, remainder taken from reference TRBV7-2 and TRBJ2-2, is GAGVSQSPSNKVTEKGKDVELRCDPISGHTALYWYRQSLGQGLEFLIYFQGNSAPDKSGLPSDRFSAERTGGSVSTLTIQRTQQEDSAVYLCASSPLLGTNTGELFFGEGSRLTVL.